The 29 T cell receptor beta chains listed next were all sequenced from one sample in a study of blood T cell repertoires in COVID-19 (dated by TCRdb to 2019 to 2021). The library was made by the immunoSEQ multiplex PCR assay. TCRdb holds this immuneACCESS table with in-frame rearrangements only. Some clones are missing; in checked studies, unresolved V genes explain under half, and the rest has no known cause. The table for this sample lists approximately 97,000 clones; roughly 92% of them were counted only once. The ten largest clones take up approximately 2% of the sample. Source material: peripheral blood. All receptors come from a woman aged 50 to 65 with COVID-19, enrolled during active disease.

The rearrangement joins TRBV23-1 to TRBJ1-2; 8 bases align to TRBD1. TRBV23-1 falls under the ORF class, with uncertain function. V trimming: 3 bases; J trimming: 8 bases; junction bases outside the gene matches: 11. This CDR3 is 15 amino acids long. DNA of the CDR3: TGCGCCAGCAGTCACCGCGGACAGGGCGCAAAAGGCTACACCTTC. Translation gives CASSHRGQGAKGYTF.

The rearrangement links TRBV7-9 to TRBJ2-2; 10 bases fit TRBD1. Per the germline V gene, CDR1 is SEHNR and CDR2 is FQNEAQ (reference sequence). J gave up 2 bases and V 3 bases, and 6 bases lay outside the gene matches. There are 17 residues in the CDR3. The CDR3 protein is CASSFSGTGDNTGELFF. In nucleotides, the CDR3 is TGTGCCAGCAGCTTTTCCGGGACAGGGGACAACACCGGGGAGCTGTTTTTT.

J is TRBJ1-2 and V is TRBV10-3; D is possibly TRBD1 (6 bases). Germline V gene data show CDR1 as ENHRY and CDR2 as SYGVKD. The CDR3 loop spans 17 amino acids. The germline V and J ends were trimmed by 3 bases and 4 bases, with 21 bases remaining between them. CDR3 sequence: CAISESPSTGIIYGYTF. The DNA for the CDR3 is TGTGCCATCAGTGAATCCCCGTCGACAGGAATAATCTATGGCTACACCTTC.

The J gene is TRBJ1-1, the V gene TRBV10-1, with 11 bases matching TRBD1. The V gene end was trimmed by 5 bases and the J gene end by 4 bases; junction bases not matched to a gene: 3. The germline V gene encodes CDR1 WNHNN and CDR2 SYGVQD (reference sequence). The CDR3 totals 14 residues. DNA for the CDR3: TGCGCCAGCAGTAAGGACAGGGGGCTCACTGAAGCTTTCTTT. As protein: CASSKDRGLTEAFF.

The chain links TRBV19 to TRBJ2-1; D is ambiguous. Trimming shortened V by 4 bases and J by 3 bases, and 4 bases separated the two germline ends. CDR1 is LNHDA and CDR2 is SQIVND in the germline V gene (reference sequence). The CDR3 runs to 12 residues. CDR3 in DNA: TGTGCCAGTAGTACCGGCTACAATGAGCAGTTCTTC. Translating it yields CASSTGYNEQFF. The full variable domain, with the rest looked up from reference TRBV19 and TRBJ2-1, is DGGITQSPKYLFRKEGQNVTLSCEQNLNHDAMYWYRQDPGQGLRLIYYSQIVNDFQKGDIAEGYSVSREKKESFPLTVTSAQKNPTAFYLCASSTGYNEQFFGPGTRLTVL.

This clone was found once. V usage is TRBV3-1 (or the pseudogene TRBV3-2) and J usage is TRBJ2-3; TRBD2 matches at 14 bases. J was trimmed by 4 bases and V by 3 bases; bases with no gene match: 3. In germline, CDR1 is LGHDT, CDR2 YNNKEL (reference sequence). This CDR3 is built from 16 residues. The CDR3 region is CASSQTSGGGADTQYF. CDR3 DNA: TGTGCCAGCAGCCAGACTAGCGGGGGGGGAGCAGATACGCAGTATTTT.

The CDR3 reads CASSLGLAGATGELFF. Written as DNA, the CDR3 is TGTGCCAGCAGCTTGGGACTAGCGGGGGCCACCGGGGAGCTGTTTTTT. J is TRBJ2-2 and V is TRBV11-3, with TRBD2 matching 14 bases. Per the germline V gene, CDR1 is SGHNT and CDR2 is YENEEA. The CDR3 has 16 residues. Trimming at V came to 3 bases and at J to 4 bases, leaving 1 base not matched to a gene.

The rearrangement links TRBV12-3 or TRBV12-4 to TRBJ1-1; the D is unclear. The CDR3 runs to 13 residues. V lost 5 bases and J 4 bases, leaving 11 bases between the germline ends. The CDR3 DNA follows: TGTGCCAGCAGTCCCAACCACGGCACTGAAGCTTTCTTT. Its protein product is CASSPNHGTEAFF.

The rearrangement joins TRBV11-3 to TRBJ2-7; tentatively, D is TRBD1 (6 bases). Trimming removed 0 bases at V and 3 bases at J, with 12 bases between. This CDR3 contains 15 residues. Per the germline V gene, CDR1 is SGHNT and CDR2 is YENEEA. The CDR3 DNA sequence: TGTGCCAGCAGCTTAGACAGGGGCGGCAACTACGAGCAGTACTTC. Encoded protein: CASSLDRGGNYEQYF.

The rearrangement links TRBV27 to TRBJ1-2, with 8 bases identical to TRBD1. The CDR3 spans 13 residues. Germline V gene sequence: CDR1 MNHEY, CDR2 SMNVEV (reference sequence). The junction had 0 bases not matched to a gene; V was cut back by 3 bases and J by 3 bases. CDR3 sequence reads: CASSLDRDYGYTF. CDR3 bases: TGTGCCAGCAGTTTGGACAGGGACTATGGCTACACCTTC.

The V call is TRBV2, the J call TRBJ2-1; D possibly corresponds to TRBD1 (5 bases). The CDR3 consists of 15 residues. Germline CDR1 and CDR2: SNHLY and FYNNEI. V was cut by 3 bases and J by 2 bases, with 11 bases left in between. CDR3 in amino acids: CASSDPRATYNEQFF. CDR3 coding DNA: TGTGCCAGCAGTGATCCCAGGGCGACCTACAATGAGCAGTTCTTC.

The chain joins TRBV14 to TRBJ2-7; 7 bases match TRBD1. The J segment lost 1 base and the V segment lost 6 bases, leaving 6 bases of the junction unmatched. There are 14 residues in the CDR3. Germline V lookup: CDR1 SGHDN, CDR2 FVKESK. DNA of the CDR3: TGTGCCAGCAGGCTGACAGGGACATCCTACGAGCAGTACTTC. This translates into CASRLTGTSYEQYF.

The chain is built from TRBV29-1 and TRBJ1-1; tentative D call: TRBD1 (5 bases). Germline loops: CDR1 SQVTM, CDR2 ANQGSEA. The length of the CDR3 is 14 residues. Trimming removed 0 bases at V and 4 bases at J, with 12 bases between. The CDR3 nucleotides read TGCAGCGTTGAAGATCGGGGGAAAAGCACTGAAGCTTTCTTT. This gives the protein CSVEDRGKSTEAFF.

CDR3 in amino acids: CASSGTGNNSPLHF. DNA for the CDR3: TGTGCCAGCAGCGGGACAGGGAACAATTCACCCCTCCACTTT. The chain uses TRBV7-9 and TRBJ1-6; 9 positions match TRBD1. Trimming cost V 5 bases and J 7 bases; bases outside gene matches: 3. CDR1 is SEHNR and CDR2 is FQNEAQ in the germline V gene (reference sequence). The CDR3 length is 14 residues.

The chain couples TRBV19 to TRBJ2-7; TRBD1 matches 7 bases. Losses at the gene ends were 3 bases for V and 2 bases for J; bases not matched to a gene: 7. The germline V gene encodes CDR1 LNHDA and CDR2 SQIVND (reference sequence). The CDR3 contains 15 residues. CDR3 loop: CASSISQGDAYEQYF. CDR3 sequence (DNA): TGTGCCAGTAGTATCTCCCAGGGGGATGCCTACGAGCAGTACTTC.

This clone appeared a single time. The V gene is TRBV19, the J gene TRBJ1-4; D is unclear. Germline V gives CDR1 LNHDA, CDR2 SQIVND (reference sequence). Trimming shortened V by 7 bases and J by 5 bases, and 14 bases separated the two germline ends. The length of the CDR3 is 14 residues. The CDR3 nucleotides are TGTGCCAGTACCCCCCAAGGCAGGAATGAAAAACTGTTTTTT. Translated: CASTPQGRNEKLFF.

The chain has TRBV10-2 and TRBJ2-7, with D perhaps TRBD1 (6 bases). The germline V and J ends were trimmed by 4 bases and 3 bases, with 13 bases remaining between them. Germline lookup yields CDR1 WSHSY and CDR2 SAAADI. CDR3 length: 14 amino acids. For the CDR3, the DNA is TGCGCCAGCAGTGGCCCACTACAGGGCTACGAGCAGTACTTC. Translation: CASSGPLQGYEQYF.

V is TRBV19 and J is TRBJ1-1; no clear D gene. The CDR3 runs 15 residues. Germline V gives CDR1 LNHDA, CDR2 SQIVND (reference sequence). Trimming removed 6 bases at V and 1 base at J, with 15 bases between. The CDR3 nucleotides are TGTGCCAGTAGCGCGCGTCAGCGAAAGAACACTGAAGCTTTCTTT. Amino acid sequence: CASSARQRKNTEAFF.

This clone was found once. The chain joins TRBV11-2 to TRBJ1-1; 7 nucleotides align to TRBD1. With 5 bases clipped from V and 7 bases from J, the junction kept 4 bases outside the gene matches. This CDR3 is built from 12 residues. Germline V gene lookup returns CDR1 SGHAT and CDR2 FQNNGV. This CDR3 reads CASSLRGLEAFF. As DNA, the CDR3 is TGTGCCAGCAGCCTTAGGGGGCTTGAAGCTTTCTTT.

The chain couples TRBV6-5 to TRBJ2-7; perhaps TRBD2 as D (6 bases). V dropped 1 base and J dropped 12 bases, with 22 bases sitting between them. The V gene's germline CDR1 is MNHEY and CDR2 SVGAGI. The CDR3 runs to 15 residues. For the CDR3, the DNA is TGTGCCAGCAGTTACTTGACGTTAAGGAGGGGACGGACGTACGTC. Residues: CASSYLTLRRGRTYV.

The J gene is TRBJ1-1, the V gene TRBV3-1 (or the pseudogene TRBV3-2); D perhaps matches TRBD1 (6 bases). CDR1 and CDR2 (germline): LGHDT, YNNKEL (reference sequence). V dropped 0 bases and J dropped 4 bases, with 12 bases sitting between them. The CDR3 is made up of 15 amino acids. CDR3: CASSQDGGWSTEAFF. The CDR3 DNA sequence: TGTGCCAGCAGCCAAGATGGGGGCTGGAGCACTGAAGCTTTCTTT.

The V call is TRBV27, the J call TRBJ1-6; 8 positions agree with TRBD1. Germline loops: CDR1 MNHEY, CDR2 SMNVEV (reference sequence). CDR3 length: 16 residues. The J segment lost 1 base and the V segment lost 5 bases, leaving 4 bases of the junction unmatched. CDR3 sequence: CASSERDRSYNSPLHF. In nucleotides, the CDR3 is TGTGCCAGCAGTGAGCGGGACAGGTCCTATAATTCACCCCTCCACTTT.

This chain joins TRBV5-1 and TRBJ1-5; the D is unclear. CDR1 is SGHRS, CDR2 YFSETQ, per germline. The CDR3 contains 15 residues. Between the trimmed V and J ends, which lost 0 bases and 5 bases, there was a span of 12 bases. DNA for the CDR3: TGCGCCAGCAGCTTGGTCGGGGAAAGGGATCAGCCCCAGCATTTT. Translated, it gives CASSLVGERDQPQHF.

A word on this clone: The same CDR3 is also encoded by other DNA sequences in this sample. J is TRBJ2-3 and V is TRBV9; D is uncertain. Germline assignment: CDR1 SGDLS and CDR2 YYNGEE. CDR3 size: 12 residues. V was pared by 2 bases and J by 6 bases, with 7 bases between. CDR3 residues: CASSVSFDTQYF. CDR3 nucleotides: TGTGCCAGCAGCGTCTCGTTTGATACGCAGTATTTT.

CDR3 residues: CASSQGPETYGYTF. CDR3 DNA: TGCGCCAGCAGCCAAGGTCCAGAAACCTATGGCTACACCTTC. The J gene is TRBJ1-2, the V gene TRBV4-3; no clear D. Per germline, CDR1 LGHNA and CDR2 YSLEER. The CDR3 sequence is 14 residues long. The V gene lost 1 base and the J gene lost 4 bases, with 10 bases spanning the gap.

The CDR3 DNA reads TGTGCCAGCAACTCCCGGGGTTGGCATGGCTACACCTTC. This encodes CASNSRGWHGYTF. The chain joins TRBV6-5 to TRBJ1-2, with unresolved D. V was clipped by 7 bases and J by 6 bases, with 15 bases between them. Germline V CDR1 and CDR2: MNHEY, SVGAGI. The CDR3 extends over 13 amino acids.

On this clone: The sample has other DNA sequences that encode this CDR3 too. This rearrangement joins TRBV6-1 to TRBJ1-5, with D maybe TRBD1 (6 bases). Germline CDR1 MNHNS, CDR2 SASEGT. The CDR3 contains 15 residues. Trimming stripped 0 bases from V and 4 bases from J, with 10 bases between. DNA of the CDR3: TGTGCCAGCAGTGAAGCAGGACAGCAGAATCAGCCCCAGCATTTT. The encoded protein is CASSEAGQQNQPQHF.

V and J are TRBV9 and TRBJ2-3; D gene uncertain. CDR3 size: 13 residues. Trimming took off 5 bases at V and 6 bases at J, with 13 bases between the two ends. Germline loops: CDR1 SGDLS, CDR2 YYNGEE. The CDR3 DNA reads TGTGCCAGCAGTATACTTTCAGCGGATACGCAGTATTTT. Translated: CASSILSADTQYF.

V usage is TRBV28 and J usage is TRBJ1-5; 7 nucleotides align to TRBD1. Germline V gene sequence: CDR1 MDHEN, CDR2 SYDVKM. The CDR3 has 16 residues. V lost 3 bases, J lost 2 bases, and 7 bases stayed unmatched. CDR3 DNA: TGTGCCAGCAGTTTGTATTCCGGACAGGGCAATCAGCCCCAGCATTTT. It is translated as CASSLYSGQGNQPQHF.